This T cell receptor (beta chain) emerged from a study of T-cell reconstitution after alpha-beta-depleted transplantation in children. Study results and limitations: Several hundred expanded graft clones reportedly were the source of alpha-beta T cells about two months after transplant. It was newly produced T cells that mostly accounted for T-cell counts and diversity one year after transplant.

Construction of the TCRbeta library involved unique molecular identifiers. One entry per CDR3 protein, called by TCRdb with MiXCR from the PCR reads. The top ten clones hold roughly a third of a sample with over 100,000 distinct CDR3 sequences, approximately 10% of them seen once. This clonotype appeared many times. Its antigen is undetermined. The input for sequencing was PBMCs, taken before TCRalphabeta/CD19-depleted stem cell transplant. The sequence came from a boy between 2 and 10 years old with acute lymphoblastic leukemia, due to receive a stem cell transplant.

The CDR3 sequence is CASSFTGARINYGYTF. In nucleotides, the CDR3 is TGCGCCAGCAGCTTTACAGGGGCCCGAATCAACTATGGCTACACCTTC. The chain couples TRBV5-1 to TRBJ1-2, with 7 bases fitting TRBD1. The CDR3 runs 16 residues. With V trimmed by 2 bases and J by 2 bases, 9 bases remained unmatched. Germline V lookup: CDR1 SGHRS, CDR2 YFSETQ.